The 26 T cell receptor beta chains below were found in one sample sequenced in a study of blood T cell repertoires in COVID-19. Some clones are missing from TCRdb's copy, which holds only in-frame ones; the method was immunoSEQ multiplex PCR. In the table there are about 190,000 clones, around 73% of which are singletons. The sample comprised PBMCs or T cells enriched from blood (not recorded which). These receptor sequences come from a woman in her 50s who had recovered from COVID-19.

J is TRBJ1-3 and V is TRBV28; 7 nucleotides align to TRBD1. CDR1 and CDR2 (germline): MDHEN, SYDVKM. This CDR3 contains 16 residues. Losses at the gene ends were 6 bases for V and 4 bases for J; bases not matched to a gene: 12. CDR3 in DNA: TGTGCCAGCAGCGGGCCAATAACAGGGGTAGGAAACACCATATATTTT. Its protein is CASSGPITGVGNTIYF.

This clone showed up just a few times. J is TRBJ2-2 and V is TRBV15; 7 bases are a match to TRBD1. CDR3 size: 17 residues. J lost 3 bases, V lost 0 bases, and 7 bases had no gene match. Germline values: CDR1 LNHNV, CDR2 YYDKDF (reference sequence). The CDR3 here is CATSRDTRQGDTGELFF. CDR3 bases: TGTGCCACCAGCAGAGATACACGGCAGGGGGACACCGGGGAGCTGTTTTTT.

The chain links TRBV3-1 (or the pseudogene TRBV3-2) to TRBJ2-7; 8 bases map to TRBD2. The CDR3 length is 14 residues. Trimming removed 3 bases from V and 5 bases from J; junction bases left unmatched: 6. Germline CDR1 is LGHDT and CDR2 is YNNKEL (reference sequence). The CDR3, as DNA: TGTGCCAGCAGCCAGGGACTTAGCGGGAACGAGCAGTACTTC. It specifies CASSQGLSGNEQYF.

The rearrangement links TRBV2 to TRBJ2-2, with no clear D. CDR1 is SNHLY, CDR2 FYNNEI, per germline. Trimming stripped 6 bases from V and 6 bases from J, with 11 bases between. The CDR3 has 13 residues. For the CDR3, the DNA is TGTGCCAGCAGGAGCCTCCGGTCCGGGGAGCTGTTTTTT. This translates into CASRSLRSGELFF. Supplemented by reference TRBV2 and TRBJ2-2, the full variable domain reads EPEVTQTPSHQVTQMGQEVILRCVPISNHLYFYWYRQILGQKVEFLVSFYNNEISEKSEIFDDQFSVERPDGSNFTLKIRSTKLEDSAMYFCASRSLRSGELFFGEGSRLTVL.

The chain is built from TRBV2 and TRBJ2-2, with 8 positions matching TRBD2. This CDR3 spans 15 amino acids. Germline loops: CDR1 SNHLY, CDR2 FYNNEI. V lost 5 bases to trimming and J lost 4 bases; unmatched junction nucleotides: 6. The CDR3 nucleotides read TGTGCCAGCAGTACTAATAGCGGGATCACCGGGGAGCTGTTTTTT. The encoded protein is CASSTNSGITGELFF.

This clone was detected a few times. V is TRBV10-3 and J is TRBJ1-4, with TRBD1 matching over 7 bases. CDR1 and CDR2 from the germline V gene are ENHRY and SYGVKD. Trimming cost V 4 bases and J 5 bases; bases outside gene matches: 7. The CDR3 sequence is 15 residues long. CDR3 amino acids: CAISALQGMNEKLFF. In DNA form, the CDR3 reads TGTGCCATCAGTGCGCTACAGGGGATGAATGAAAAACTGTTTTTT.

This chain links TRBV19 with TRBJ1-2; D gene unclear. Deletions cut 7 bases from V and 4 bases from J, with 16 bases between. Looked up from germline, CDR1 is LNHDA and CDR2 is SQIVND (reference sequence). The CDR3 covers 14 residues. This CDR3 reads CASKNRRERYGYTF. For the CDR3, the DNA is TGTGCCAGTAAAAATCGGAGGGAACGCTATGGCTACACCTTC.

This chain uses TRBV5-8 with TRBJ2-1; a possible D gene is TRBD1 (5 bases). The CDR3 is 15 amino acids. Germline lookup yields CDR1 SGHTS and CDR2 YDEGEE. V was shortened by 0 bases and J by 5 bases, with 12 bases between the two germline ends. CDR3 protein: CASSLGTRVDNEQFF. The DNA of the CDR3 is TGTGCCAGCAGCTTGGGAACCAGGGTTGACAATGAGCAGTTCTTC.

V gene TRBV5-5 combines with J gene TRBJ2-5; D unclear. V was pared by 6 bases and J by 1 base, with 4 bases between. In germline, CDR1 is SGHKS, CDR2 YYEKEE (reference sequence). This CDR3 contains 11 residues. CDR3 residues: CASNIQETQYF. The CDR3 nucleotides are TGTGCCAGCAACATCCAAGAGACCCAGTACTTC.

The chain uses TRBV29-1 and TRBJ2-7; TRBD1 aligns across 7 bases. J lost 2 bases, V lost 6 bases, and 4 bases had no gene match. The CDR3 runs to 12 residues. The V gene's germline CDR1 is SQVTM and CDR2 ANQGSEA. This chain's CDR3 is CSVGDSPYEQYF. CDR3 DNA sequence: TGCAGCGTGGGGGACAGCCCCTACGAGCAGTACTTC.

The V call is TRBV2, the J call TRBJ2-2; 10 bases align to TRBD2. Germline V gene lookup returns CDR1 SNHLY and CDR2 FYNNEI. J was trimmed by 5 bases and V by 6 bases; bases with no gene match: 3. CDR3 length: 14 amino acids. The DNA of the CDR3 is TGTGCCAGCAGGGTAGCGGGGGGTACCGGGGAGCTGTTTTTT. Translating it yields CASRVAGGTGELFF.

V gene TRBV9 combines with J gene TRBJ1-5; D is possibly TRBD1 (6 bases). CDR1 is SGDLS, CDR2 YYNGEE, per germline. The CDR3 extends over 14 amino acids. The germline V and J ends were trimmed by 4 bases and 10 bases, with 18 bases remaining between them. The CDR3 here is CASSPDSNRDPQHF. CDR3 sequence (DNA): TGTGCCAGCAGCCCCGACAGCAACAGGGACCCCCAGCATTTT.

The chain links TRBV28 to TRBJ2-1, with 10 bases fitting TRBD2. V lost 5 bases, J lost 2 bases, and 9 bases stayed unmatched. Germline loops: CDR1 MDHEN, CDR2 SYDVKM. CDR3 size: 17 residues. The CDR3 nucleotides read TGTGCCAGCAGTCCCGGAGGTCTAGCGGGAGCCTACAATGAGCAGTTCTTC. It is translated as CASSPGGLAGAYNEQFF.

The chain couples TRBV7-9 to TRBJ2-2; 9 nucleotides match TRBD2. V shed 3 bases and J 5 bases; nucleotides not matched to a gene: 7. CDR1 SEHNR and CDR2 FQNEAQ come from the germline V gene (reference sequence). This CDR3 is 16 amino acids long. CDR3 loop: CASSLNSGSNTGELFF. CDR3 DNA sequence: TGTGCCAGCAGCTTGAATAGCGGGAGTAATACCGGGGAGCTGTTTTTT.

J is TRBJ2-3 and V is TRBV4-2; 7 bases are a match to TRBD2. The CDR3 spans 16 residues. Trimming cost V 0 bases and J 0 bases; bases outside gene matches: 3. Germline V CDR1 and CDR2: LGHNA, YNFKEQ. CDR3 in amino acids: CASSQELAASTDTQYF. CDR3 in DNA: TGTGCCAGCAGCCAAGAGCTAGCGGCTAGCACAGATACGCAGTATTTT.

In the case of this clone: Germline is not matched at one junction end, which may reflect a read error. Other DNA sequences in the sample encode the same CDR3. This chain joins TRBV7-8 and TRBJ2-2; TRBD2 matches 10 bases. The length of the CDR3 is 15 residues. The germline V gene encodes CDR1 SGHVS and CDR2 FQNEAQ. The CDR3 sequence is CASSSSGSGTGELFF. The CDR3 DNA follows: TGTGCCAGCAGCTCTAGCGGGAGTGGAACCGGAGAGCTGTTTTTT.

This sequence joins TRBV5-8 and TRBJ1-5, with D tentatively TRBD1 (5 bases). V was trimmed by 0 bases and J by 2 bases, leaving 12 bases between them. Germline assignment: CDR1 SGHTS and CDR2 YDEGEE. CDR3 size: 16 residues. Here the CDR3 reads CASSLEVGARNQPQHF. The CDR3 DNA reads TGTGCCAGCAGCTTGGAAGTAGGGGCCCGCAATCAGCCCCAGCATTTT.

This rearrangement joins TRBV5-5 to TRBJ2-7, with 8 bases that match TRBD2. CDR1 and CDR2 (germline): SGHKS, YYEKEE (reference sequence). Losses at the gene ends were 1 base for V and 2 bases for J; bases not matched to a gene: 8. The CDR3 runs 16 residues. DNA for the CDR3: TGTGCCAGCAGCTTGCCCGGGGGGGGACTCCCCTACGAGCAGTACTTC. It is translated as CASSLPGGGLPYEQYF.

V gene TRBV5-6 combines with J gene TRBJ1-2; possible D gene TRBD1, 6 bases. CDR1 and CDR2 from the germline V gene are SGHDT and YYEEEE. V lost 1 base, J lost 3 bases, and 16 bases lay in between. The CDR3 loop spans 16 amino acids. The CDR3 nucleotides read TGTGCCAGCAGCTTGAGGAGAGGACAGACCGACTATGGCTACACCTTC. Amino acids: CASSLRRGQTDYGYTF.

CDR3 loop: CSVKGQGVGDYGYTF. CDR3 coding DNA: TGCAGCGTGAAGGGACAGGGGGTGGGGGACTATGGCTACACCTTC. The V gene is TRBV29-1, the J gene TRBJ1-2; 11 bases align to TRBD1. V lost 6 bases, J lost 3 bases, and 9 bases stayed unmatched. The CDR3 consists of 15 residues. Germline V gene data show CDR1 as SQVTM and CDR2 as ANQGSEA.

V gene TRBV27 combines with J gene TRBJ1-5, with D possibly being TRBD1 (5 bases). Trimming took off 4 bases at V and 4 bases at J, with 8 bases between the two ends. Germline CDR1 is MNHEY and CDR2 is SMNVEV (reference sequence). The CDR3 has 13 amino acids. The CDR3 DNA is TGTGCCAGCAGTTCGACAGTGAATCAGCCCCAGCATTTT. This encodes CASSSTVNQPQHF.

A few counts support this clone. The genes are TRBV5-6 and TRBJ1-4; D remains ambiguous. The CDR3 length is 15 residues. Trimming took 3 bases from V and 4 from J, leaving 13 bases between them. The V gene's germline CDR1 is SGHDT and CDR2 YYEEEE. The CDR3 nucleotides read TGTGCCAGCAGCTCCCGGGTCATTTATAATGAAAAACTGTTTTTT. Residues: CASSSRVIYNEKLFF.

The chain has TRBV9 and TRBJ1-4; the D is unclear. There are 12 residues in the CDR3. Germline V gene data show CDR1 as SGDLS and CDR2 as YYNGEE. V was trimmed by 10 bases and J by 5 bases, leaving 12 bases between them. CDR3 region: CACPPVNEKLFF. The CDR3 bases are TGTGCCTGCCCCCCAGTGAATGAAAAACTGTTTTTT.

The chain has TRBV2 and TRBJ1-4; weak D call: TRBD1 (6 bases). The CDR3 has 14 amino acids. Germline CDR1 and CDR2: SNHLY and FYNNEI. V was pared by 7 bases and J by 10 bases, with 19 bases between. Here the CDR3 reads CASTALQGPGKLFF. The CDR3 DNA reads TGTGCCAGCACTGCTCTGCAGGGGCCGGGAAAACTGTTTTTT. The full variable domain, rest sourced from reference TRBV2 and TRBJ1-4, is EPEVTQTPSHQVTQMGQEVILRCVPISNHLYFYWYRQILGQKVEFLVSFYNNEISEKSEIFDDQFSVERPDGSNFTLKIRSTKLEDSAMYFCASTALQGPGKLFFGSGTQLSVL.

V is TRBV5-1 and J is TRBJ1-4; D is possibly TRBD1 (6 bases). The germline gives CDR1 SGHRS, CDR2 YFSETQ. This CDR3 comprises 15 residues. With 4 bases removed from V and 6 bases from J, the gap between germline ends came to 16 bases. The CDR3 coding sequence is TGCGCCAGCAGCCTCCAGGGGCAGGTCCATGAAAAACTGTTTTTT. It encodes CASSLQGQVHEKLFF.

The chain recombines TRBV23-1 with TRBJ2-7; perhaps TRBD2 as D (5 bases). TRBV23-1 is treated as an ORF (open reading frame) with a function not yet certain. Trimming removed 3 bases at V and 7 bases at J, with 22 bases between. This CDR3 spans 16 amino acids. CDR3 DNA: TGCGCCAGCAGTCAGAACGGGGTGGGAGTTCCTAGTGAGCAGTACTTC. Its translation: CASSQNGVGVPSEQYF.